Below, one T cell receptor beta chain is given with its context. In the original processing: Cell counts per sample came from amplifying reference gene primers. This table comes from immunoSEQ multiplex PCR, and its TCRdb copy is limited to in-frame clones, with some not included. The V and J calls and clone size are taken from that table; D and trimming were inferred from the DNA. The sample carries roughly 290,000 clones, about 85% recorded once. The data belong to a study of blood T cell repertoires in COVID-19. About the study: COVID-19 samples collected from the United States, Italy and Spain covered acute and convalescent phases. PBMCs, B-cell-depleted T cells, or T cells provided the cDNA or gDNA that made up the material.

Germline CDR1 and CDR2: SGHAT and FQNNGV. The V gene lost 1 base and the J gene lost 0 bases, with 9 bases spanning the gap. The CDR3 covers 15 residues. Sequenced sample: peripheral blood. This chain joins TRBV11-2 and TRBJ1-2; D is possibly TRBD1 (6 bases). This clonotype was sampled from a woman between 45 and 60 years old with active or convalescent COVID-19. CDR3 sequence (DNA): TGTGCCAGCAGCTTAGTGGGGGCTTCTAACTATGGCTACACCTTC. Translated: CASSLVGASNYGYTF.